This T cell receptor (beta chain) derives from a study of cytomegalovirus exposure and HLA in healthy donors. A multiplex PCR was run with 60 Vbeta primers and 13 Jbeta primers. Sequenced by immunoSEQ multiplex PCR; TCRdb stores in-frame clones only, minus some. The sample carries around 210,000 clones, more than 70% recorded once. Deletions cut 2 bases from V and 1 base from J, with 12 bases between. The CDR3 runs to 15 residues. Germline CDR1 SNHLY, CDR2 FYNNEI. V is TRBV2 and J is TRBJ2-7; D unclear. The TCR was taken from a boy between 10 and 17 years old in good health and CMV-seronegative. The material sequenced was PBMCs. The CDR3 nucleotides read TGTGCCAGCAGTGAAAGCGTCGGCGCATCCTACGAGCAGTACTTC. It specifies CASSESVGASYEQYF.